The sequence of this T cell receptor beta chain was determined in a study of cytomegalovirus exposure and HLA in healthy donors (dated by TCRdb to about 2017). A note on the overall study: In an earlier analysis of under 600 of the donors, about 260 Gb of sequence data and about 110 million unique TCR beta sequences from roughly 200 million T cells were reported. About 330 gigabases of sequencing data and tens of millions of unique TCR sequences made up an early release that covered several hundred HLA-typed donors. Of the 300 to 450 genotyped donors, approximately 80% were placed in the genetic ancestry cluster associated with self-reported Caucasian donors. The study aimed to test whether cataloging public T cell receptors could reveal signatures of past pathogen exposure. The study profiled the T cell repertoires of fewer than 850 subjects by immunosequencing and related them to cytomegalovirus serostatus. Besides the first cohort of 666 subjects, a separate validation cohort made up of about 120 different subjects was used. High-throughput TCR immunosequencing, statistical association of individual TCRs with disease status, and machine learning were combined to predict cytomegalovirus infection status. To study patterns of TCR occurrence, a later analysis re-analyzed previously published TCR beta repertoires from around 660 donors and added high-resolution HLA genotyping. Rather than drawing on any new phenotypic data, the later analysis identified candidate immune exposures from TCR beta sequences and the way those sequences occurred across donors. An earlier analysis of about 600 of the donors used high-throughput TCR beta sequencing to judge whether each TCR beta V gene segment behaved as functional or pseudogenic. Donor age, sex, ethnicity and CMV serostatus were collected together with the repertoire data. A later genetic analysis used genome-wide SNP genotypes for about three fifths of the 666 donors, treating that subset as a discovery cohort. Every discovery cohort repertoire had been produced on one sequencing platform. Class I and class II HLA loci were covered by the typing at four-digit resolution. Typing coverage varied by locus: about 620-630 donors for A, B, C, DRB1 and DQB1; approximately 560 for DQA1; approximately 570 for DPA1; about 450 for DPB1. Because of strong linkage in the cohort, roughly five DR-DQ haplotypes were treated as single units for association and clustering. Among roughly 400 genotyped donors of the cohort, an average of around 240,000 unique TCR beta nucleotide sequences were sequenced per donor, approximately 20% of them non-productive.

In regard to this clone: Its antigen remains undetermined. One base away there is no much larger clone; base qualities are not given.

V drops 5 bases and J drops 5 bases, leaving 10 bases in between. The CDR3 runs 13 residues from the cysteine to the phenylalanine. Of all the DNA, just the CDR3 is kept, 39 bases in frame from base 1. The germline V gene (reference sequence) yields SEHNR for CDR1 and FQNEAQ for CDR2. In total, 600 or so healthy bone marrow donors made up the cohort. All cohort members were sampled while nominally healthy, although unrecorded immune exposures were likely present. The donor tested CMV seropositive and was one of the 289 seropositive cohort members. A peripheral blood sample was provided by each donor, and peripheral blood mononuclear cells were used for TCR beta sequencing. Genomic DNA was extracted from the blood cell samples with the Qiagen DNeasy Blood Extraction Kit. Library preparation was by the immunoSEQ multiplex PCR assay. A mixture of 60 forward primers for TCR Vbeta segments and 13 reverse primers for TCR Jbeta segments was used in the multiplex PCR. The CDR3 region of rearranged TCR beta genes was amplified from genomic DNA with a multiplex PCR assay. On the Illumina HiSeq System, the amplified TCR beta libraries were sequenced as 87-base-pair reads. The paper's processing steps were these. In a later analysis, approximately 74 million unique TCR beta chains were counted across the approximately 620 repertoires, and roughly 10 million of these chains were shared by at least two donors. Raw reads were error-corrected and collapsed into unique sequences by a nearest-neighbor algorithm in which closely related sequences were merged to remove PCR and sequencing errors. To assign V, D and J gene segments, CDR3 sequences were aligned to IMGT reference sequences. Each retained sequence needed at least a six-nucleotide match to both a V gene segment and a J gene segment. Rearrangements were called productive when the CDR3 lacked stop codons and stayed in frame with V and J; all others were non-productive. CDR3 was defined by IMGT convention, running from the second conserved V-encoded cysteine to the conserved J-encoded phenylalanine. The earlier analysis of fewer than 700 of the donors excluded sequences that lacked an unambiguous match to a single V gene segment. An earlier analysis of a few hundred of the donors classified V segments as functional when productive rearrangements were above 56.7% and as segregating when the standard deviation between donors was above 5%. A statistical classification framework was developed to diagnose cytomegalovirus status using the catalog of TCR beta chain sequences. In a later analysis, V and J genes were assigned by comparing TCR nucleotide sequences against IMGT/GENE-DB human TR gene sequences. Using the TCRdist pipeline, a later analysis assigned CDR3 sequences along with most-parsimonious VDJ recombination scenarios. In a later analysis, each TCR beta chain was defined by its CDR3 amino acid sequence together with its V-gene family, and reads lacking a unique V-gene family were excluded. To address suspected cross-contamination and a sequencing artifact, a later analysis removed 550 to 750 highly shared, low-generation-probability nucleotide sequences. For each public chain, a later analysis derived a clonal expansion index from normalized ranks of inferred template counts within each repertoire. In a later analysis, generation probabilities were computed using a VDJ recombination model fitted to out-of-frame rearrangements, and the results were checked against IGoR. In a later analysis, TCR-TCR, TCR-HLA and TCR-CMV co-occurrence was scored with hypergeometric tests, and a repertoire-size bias correction was applied to TCR pairs. False discovery rates were estimated in a later analysis by permuting HLA or CMV assignments 20 times. In a later analysis, co-occurring TCRs were grouped with DBSCAN, and TCRdist sequence similarity was added when clustering was performed within HLA-allele-positive subsets. Co-occurrence clustering excluded repertoires with fewer than 30,000 or more than 120,000 public chains, plus five with anomalous nucleotide sharing. Not all clones reach the TCRdb copy of this immuneACCESS table, which keeps in-frame sequences only. Checked studies attribute under half of the gap to unresolved V genes and leave the rest unexplained. Clonal size and the V and J genes are those of that table, whereas D and trimming came from the DNA. Recorded for this sample are some 110,000 clones; 74% of them occurred a single time. 4.8% of the sample belongs to the ten largest clones.

What the authors observed across the whole study: The cohort was sequenced for TCR beta chains only, and without alpha or paired-chain data the features that could be detected were limited. According to a later analysis, parvovirus B19, influenza, CMV and Epstein-Barr virus appeared linked to several top co-occurrence clusters. It was suggested by the authors that the approach could potentially be generalized to other disease states and immunological phenotypes. Presence/absence analyses assumed roughly uniform sequencing depth across donors, an assumption that may not hold. A later genetic analysis reported fewer N-insertions in productive TCRs among donors in an Asian-associated ancestry cluster than the roughly 690-donor mean. In a later analysis, 16,951 TCR beta sequences were associated with specific HLA alleles at a false discovery rate of 0.05. Compared with equally common non-associated chains, HLA-associated TCR beta chains in a later analysis were more clonally expanded and had lower generation probabilities. The earlier analysis of around 600 of the donors excluded roughly 17 rarely observed V segments, including chromosome 9 orphons, because counts were too low. A few of the identified cytomegalovirus-associated TCR beta chains were confirmed in vitro to be specific for cytomegalovirus antigens. Across donors, most TCR sequences were observed very rarely, whereas some public TCRs were present in many individuals. When HLA alleles, especially DR and DQ, strongly co-occurred, TCR associations were difficult to assign to individual alleles. Because HLA typing was unavailable for some donors at each locus, only the typed subset was used in association tests. In a later genetic analysis, a missense DCLRE1C variant was associated with V-gene and J-gene trimming of TCR beta chains, and the association was replicated in an independent cohort. An earlier analysis of around 600 of the donors showed that most TCR beta V segments appeared in productive rearrangements either about 87% or about 30% of the time, which broadly matched IMGT annotations. A total of about 180 TCR beta chains were listed by the study as associated with cytomegalovirus. Correlated functional status among segregating V segments might be attributable to linkage disequilibrium, but an unknown experimental factor could not be ruled out. A later analysis found that TCR association rates varied across HLA loci, with DRB1 alleles showing the most associated TCRs and HLA-C alleles the fewest. A further reported finding was that TCR beta sequences accurately predicted the HLA-A and HLA-B alleles for most subjects in the first cohort. According to a later analysis, most CMV-associated TCR beta chains appeared to be HLA-restricted, and the HLA associations seemed to be driven largely by CMV exposure. Cytomegalovirus status was reported to be diagnosed by the classifier with high specificity and sensitivity in both the original and validation cohorts. CMV serostatus was the only immune exposure information available for the cohort. Some IMGT-functional V segments, including TRBV6-2 and TRBV6-3, could not be distinguished by the 87-base-pair reads and were therefore excluded. A cluster of highly shared sequence variants was judged likely to represent a technical artifact of the sequencing pipeline.

The TCR sequence derives from a man aged 30-40 years in good health and CMV-seropositive. The V and J genes are TRBV7-9 and TRBJ2-1; confidence is insufficient to name the D gene. Sequenced sample: PBMCs. Read as DNA, the sequence is TGTGCCAGCAGCCTCGGAGTAGACAATGAGCAGTTCTTC. The resulting protein is CASSLGVDNEQFF.